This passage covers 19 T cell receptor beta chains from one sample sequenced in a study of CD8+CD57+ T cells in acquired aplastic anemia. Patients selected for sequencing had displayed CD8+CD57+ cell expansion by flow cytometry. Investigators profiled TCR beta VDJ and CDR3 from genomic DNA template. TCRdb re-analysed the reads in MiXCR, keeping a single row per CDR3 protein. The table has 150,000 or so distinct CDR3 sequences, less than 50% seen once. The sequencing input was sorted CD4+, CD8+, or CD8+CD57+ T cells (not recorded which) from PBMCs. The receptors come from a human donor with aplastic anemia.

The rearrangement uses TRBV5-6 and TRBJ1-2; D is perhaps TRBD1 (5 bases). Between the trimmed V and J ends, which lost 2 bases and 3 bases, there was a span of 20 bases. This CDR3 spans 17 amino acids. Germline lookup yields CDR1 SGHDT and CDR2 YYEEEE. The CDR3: CASSFLTDNLSDYGYTF. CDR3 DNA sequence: TGTGCCAGCAGCTTCTTAACGGACAACCTTTCTGACTATGGCTACACCTTC.

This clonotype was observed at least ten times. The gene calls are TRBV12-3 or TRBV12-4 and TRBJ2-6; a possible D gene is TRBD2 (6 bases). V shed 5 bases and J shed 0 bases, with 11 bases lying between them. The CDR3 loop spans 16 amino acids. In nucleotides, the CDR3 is TGTGCCAGCAGTGGCCTGGGGGGCTCTGGGGCCAACGTCCTGACTTTC. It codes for CASSGLGGSGANVLTF.

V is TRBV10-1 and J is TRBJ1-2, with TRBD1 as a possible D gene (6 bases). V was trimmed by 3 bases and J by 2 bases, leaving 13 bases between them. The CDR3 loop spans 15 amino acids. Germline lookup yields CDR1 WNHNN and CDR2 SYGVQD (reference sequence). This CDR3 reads CASSDSPGQNYGYTF. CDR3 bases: TGCGCCAGCAGTGACTCGCCTGGACAGAACTATGGCTACACCTTC.

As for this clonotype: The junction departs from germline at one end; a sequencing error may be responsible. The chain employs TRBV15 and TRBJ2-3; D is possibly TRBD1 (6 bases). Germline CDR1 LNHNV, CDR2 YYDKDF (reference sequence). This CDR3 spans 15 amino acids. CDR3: CAASRVGQRTDTQYF. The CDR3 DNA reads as TGTGCCGCCAGCAGAGTTGGACAGCGCACAGATACGCAGTATTTT.

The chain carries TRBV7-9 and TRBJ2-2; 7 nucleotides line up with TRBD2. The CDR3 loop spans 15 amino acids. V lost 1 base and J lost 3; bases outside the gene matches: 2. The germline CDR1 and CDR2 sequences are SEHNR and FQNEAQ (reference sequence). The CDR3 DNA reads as TGTGCCAGCAGCTTAGAGGGAGGGGACACCGGGGAGCTGTTTTTT. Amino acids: CASSLEGGDTGELFF.

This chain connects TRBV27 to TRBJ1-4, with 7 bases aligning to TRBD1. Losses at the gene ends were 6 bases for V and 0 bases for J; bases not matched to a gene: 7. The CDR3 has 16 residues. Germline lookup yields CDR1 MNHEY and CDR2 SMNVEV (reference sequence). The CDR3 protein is CASRLNGQATNEKLFF. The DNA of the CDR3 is TGTGCCAGCAGGCTAAACGGACAGGCAACTAATGAAAAACTGTTTTTT.

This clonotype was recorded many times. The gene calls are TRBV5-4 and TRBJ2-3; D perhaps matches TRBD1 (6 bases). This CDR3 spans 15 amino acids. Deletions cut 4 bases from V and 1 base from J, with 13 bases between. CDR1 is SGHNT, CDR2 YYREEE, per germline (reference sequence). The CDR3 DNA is TGTGCCAGCAGCGTGACAGGCAGAGGCACAGATACGCAGTATTTT. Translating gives CASSVTGRGTDTQYF.

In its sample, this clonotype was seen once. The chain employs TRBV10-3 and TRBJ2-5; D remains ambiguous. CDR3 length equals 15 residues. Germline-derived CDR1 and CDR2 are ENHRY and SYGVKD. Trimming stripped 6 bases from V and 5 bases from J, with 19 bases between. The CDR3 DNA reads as TGTGCCATCAGGAACCCCAACGGATGGACGGAGACCCAGTACTTC. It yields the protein CAIRNPNGWTETQYF.

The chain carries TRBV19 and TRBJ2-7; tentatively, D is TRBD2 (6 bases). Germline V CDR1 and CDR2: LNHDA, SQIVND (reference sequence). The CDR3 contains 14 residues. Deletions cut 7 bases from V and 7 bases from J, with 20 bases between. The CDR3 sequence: CASTGGTPSREQYF. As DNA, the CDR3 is TGTGCCAGTACCGGCGGGACTCCTTCTCGGGAGCAGTACTTC.

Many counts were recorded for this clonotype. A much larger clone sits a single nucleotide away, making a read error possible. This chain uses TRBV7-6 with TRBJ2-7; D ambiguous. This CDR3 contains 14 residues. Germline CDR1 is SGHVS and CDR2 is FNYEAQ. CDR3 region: CACSLGASSYEQYF. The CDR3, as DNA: TGTGCCTGCAGCTTAGGTGCTAGCTCCTACGAGCAGTACTTC.

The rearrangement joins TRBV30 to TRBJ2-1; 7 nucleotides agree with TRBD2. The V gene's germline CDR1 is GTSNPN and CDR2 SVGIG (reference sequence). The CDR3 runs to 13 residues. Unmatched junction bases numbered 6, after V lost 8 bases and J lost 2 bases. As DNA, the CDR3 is TGTGCCATTTCTAGCGGAACCTACAATGAGCAGTTCTTC. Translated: CAISSGTYNEQFF.

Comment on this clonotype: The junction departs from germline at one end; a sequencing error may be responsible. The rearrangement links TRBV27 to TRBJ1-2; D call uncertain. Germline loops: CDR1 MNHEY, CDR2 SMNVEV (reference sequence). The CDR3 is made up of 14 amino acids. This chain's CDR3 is CASGFRTPSYGYTF. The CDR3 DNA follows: TGTGCCAGCGGTTTTAGGACGCCCAGTTATGGCTACACCTTC.

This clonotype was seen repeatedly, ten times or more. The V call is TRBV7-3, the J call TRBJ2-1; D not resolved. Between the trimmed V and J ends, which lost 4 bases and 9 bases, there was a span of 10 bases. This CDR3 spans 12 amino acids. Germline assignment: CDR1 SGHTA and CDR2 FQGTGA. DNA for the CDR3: TGTGCCAGCAGCTCGTCTAGATCTGAGCAGTTCTTC. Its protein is CASSSSRSEQFF.

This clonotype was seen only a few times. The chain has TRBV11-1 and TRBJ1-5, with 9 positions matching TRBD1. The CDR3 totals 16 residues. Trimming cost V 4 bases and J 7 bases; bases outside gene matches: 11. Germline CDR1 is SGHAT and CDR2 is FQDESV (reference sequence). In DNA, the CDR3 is TGTGCCAGCAGCTCCTCCGGGACAGGGAAAGGACAGCCCCAGCATTTT. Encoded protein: CASSSSGTGKGQPQHF.

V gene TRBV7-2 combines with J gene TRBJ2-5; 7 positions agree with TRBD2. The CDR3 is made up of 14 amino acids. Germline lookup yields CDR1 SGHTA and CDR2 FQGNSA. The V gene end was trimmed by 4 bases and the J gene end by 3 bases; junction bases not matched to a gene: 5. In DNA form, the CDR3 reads TGTGCCAGCAGCTCCCCTCGGGGGGAAGAGACCCAGTACTTC. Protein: CASSSPRGEETQYF.

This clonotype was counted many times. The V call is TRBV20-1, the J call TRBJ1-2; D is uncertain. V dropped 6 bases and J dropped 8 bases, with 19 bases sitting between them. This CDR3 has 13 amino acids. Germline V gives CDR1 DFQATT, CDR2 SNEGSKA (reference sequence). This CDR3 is CSARRPFSGGYTF. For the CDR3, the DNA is TGCAGTGCCCGCCGGCCTTTCTCGGGCGGCTACACCTTC.

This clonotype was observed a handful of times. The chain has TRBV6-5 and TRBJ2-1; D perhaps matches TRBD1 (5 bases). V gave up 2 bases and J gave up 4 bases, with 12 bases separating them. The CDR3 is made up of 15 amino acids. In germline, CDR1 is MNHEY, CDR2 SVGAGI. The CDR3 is CASSYAGANYNEQFF. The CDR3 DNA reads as TGTGCCAGCAGTTACGCTGGGGCTAATTACAATGAGCAGTTCTTC.

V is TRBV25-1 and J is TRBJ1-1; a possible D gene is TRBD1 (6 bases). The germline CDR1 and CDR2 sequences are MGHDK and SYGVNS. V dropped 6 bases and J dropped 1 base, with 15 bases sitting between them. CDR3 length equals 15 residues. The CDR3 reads CASSLTPGANTEAFF. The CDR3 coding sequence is TGTGCCAGCAGCTTGACTCCGGGGGCGAACACTGAAGCTTTCTTT.

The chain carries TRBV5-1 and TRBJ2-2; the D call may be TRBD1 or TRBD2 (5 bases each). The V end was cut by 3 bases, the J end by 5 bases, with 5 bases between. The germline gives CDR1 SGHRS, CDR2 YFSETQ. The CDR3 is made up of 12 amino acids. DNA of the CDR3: TGCGCCAGCAGCTGGGGGACCGGGGAGCTGTTTTTT. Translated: CASSWGTGELFF.